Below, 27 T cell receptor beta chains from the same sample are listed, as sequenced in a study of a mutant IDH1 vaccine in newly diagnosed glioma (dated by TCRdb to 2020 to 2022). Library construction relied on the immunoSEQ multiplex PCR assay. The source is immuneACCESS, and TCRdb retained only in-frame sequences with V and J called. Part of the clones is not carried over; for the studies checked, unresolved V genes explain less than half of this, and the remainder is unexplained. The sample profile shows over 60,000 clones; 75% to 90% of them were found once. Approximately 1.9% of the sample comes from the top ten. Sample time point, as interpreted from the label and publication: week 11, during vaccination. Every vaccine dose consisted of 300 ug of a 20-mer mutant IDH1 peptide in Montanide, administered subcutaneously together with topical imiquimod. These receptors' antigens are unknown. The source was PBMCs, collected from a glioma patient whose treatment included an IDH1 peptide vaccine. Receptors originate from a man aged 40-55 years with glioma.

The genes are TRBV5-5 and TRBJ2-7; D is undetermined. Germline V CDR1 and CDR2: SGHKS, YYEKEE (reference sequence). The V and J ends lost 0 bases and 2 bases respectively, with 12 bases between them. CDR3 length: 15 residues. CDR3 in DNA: TGTGCCAGCAGCTTGGTGTCAGGACCTACCTACGAGCAGTACTTC. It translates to CASSLVSGPTYEQYF.

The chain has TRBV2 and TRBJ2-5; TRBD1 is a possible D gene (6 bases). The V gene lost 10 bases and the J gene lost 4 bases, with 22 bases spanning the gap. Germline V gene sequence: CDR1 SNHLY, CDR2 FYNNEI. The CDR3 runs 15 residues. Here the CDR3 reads CAISQGTGLGETQYF. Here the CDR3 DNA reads TGTGCCATCTCCCAAGGCACAGGGTTAGGAGAGACCCAGTACTTC.

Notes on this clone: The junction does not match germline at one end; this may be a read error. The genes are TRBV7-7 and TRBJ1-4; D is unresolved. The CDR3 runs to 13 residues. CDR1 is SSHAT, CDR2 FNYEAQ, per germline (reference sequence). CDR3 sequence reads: CASSRQLNEKLFF. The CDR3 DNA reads TGTGCTAGCAGCCGCCAGTTAAATGAAAAACTGTTTTTT. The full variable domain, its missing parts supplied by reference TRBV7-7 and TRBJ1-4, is GAGVSQSPRYKVTKRGQDVTLRCDPISSHATLYWYQQALGQGPEFLTYFNYEAQPDKSGLPSDRFSAERPEGSISTLTIQRTEQRDSAMYRCASSRQLNEKLFFGSGTQLSVL.

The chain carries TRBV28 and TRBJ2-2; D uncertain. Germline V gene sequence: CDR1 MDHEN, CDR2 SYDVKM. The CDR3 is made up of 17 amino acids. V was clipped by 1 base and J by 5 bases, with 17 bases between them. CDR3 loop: CASSLLRGIGATGELFF. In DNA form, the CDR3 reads TGTGCCAGCAGTTTATTGAGAGGAATCGGTGCTACCGGGGAGCTGTTTTTT.

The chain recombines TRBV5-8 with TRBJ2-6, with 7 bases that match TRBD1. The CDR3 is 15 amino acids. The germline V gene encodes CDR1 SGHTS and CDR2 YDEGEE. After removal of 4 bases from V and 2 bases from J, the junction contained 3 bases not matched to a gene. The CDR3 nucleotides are TGTGCCAGCAGCCCAACAGGGGCTGGGGCCAACGTCCTGACTTTC. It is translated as CASSPTGAGANVLTF. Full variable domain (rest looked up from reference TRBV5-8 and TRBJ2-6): EAGVTQSPTHLIKTRGQQATLRCSPISGHTSVYWYQQALGLGLQFLLWYDEGEERNRGNFPPRFSGRQFPNYSSELNVNALELEDSALYLCASSPTGAGANVLTFGAGSRLTVL.

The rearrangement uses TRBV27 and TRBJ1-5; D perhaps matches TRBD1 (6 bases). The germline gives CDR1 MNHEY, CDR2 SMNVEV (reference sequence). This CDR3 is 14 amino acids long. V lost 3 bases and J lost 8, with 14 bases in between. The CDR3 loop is CASSLNREAEPQHF. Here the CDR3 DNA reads TGTGCCAGCAGTTTGAACAGGGAGGCGGAGCCCCAGCATTTT.

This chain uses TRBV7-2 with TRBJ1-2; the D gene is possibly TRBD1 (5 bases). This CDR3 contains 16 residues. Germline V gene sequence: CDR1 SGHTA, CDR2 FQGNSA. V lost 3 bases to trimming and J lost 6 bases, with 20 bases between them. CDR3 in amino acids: CASSFGVGLLMDGYTF. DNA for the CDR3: TGTGCCAGCAGCTTTGGCGTGGGACTGTTGATGGATGGCTACACCTTC.

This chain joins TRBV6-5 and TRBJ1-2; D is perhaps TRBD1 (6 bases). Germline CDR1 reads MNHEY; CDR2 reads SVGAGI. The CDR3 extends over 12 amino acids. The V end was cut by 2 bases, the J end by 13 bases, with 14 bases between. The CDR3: CASSYTTGTITF. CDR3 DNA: TGTGCCAGCAGTTACACCACAGGGACGATCACCTTC.

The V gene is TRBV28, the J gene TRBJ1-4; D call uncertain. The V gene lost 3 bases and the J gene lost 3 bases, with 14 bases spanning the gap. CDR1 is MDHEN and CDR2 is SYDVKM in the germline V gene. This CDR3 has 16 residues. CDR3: CASSFIGVWSNEKLFF. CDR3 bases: TGTGCCAGCAGTTTCATTGGTGTTTGGTCTAATGAAAAACTGTTTTTT.

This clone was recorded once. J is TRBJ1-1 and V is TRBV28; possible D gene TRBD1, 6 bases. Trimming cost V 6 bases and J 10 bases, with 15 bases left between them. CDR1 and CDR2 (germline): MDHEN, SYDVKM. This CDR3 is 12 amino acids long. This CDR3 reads CASSFNGGRAFF. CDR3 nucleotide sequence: TGTGCCAGCAGCTTCAACGGGGGGCGAGCTTTCTTT.

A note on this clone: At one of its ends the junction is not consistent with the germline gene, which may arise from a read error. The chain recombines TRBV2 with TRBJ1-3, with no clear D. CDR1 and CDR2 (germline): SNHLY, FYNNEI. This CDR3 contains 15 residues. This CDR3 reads CASSEEAISGNTTYF. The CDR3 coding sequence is TGTGCCAGCAGTGAAGAGGCGATCTCTGGAAACACCACATATTTT.

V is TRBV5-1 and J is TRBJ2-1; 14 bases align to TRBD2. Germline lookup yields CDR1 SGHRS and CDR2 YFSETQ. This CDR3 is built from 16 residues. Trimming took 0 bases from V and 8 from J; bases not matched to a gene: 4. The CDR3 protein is CASSLGAGLAGDEQFF. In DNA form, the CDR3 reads TGCGCCAGCAGCTTGGGGGCGGGACTAGCGGGAGATGAGCAGTTCTTC.

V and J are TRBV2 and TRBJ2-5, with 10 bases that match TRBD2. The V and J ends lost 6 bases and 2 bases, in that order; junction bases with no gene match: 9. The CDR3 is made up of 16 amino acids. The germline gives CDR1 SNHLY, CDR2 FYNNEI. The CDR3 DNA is TGTGCCAGCAGAGTTGGACTAGCGGAGATTCAAGAGACCCAGTACTTC. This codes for CASRVGLAEIQETQYF.

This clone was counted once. The CDR3 region has the DNA TGTGCCAGCAGCTTAAGAGATCGCACTGAAGCTTTCTTT. Protein sequence: CASSLRDRTEAFF. V gene TRBV7-8 combines with J gene TRBJ1-1; D is ambiguous. Trimming took 2 bases from V and 4 from J, leaving 8 bases between them. The CDR3 has 13 amino acids. Germline loops: CDR1 SGHVS, CDR2 FQNEAQ.

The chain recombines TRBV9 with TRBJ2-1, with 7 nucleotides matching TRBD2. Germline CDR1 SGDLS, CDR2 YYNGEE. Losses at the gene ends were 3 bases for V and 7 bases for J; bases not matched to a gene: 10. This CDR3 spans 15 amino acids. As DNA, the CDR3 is TGTGCCAGCAGCGGCGGGGGAACGAAGGGGAATGAGCAGTTCTTC. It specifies CASSGGGTKGNEQFF.

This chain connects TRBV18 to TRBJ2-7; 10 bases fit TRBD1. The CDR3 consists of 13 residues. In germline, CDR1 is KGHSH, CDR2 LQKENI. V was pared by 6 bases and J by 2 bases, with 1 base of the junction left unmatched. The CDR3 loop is CASSGTGAYEQYV. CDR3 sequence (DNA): TGTGCCAGCTCCGGGACAGGGGCCTACGAGCAGTACGTC.

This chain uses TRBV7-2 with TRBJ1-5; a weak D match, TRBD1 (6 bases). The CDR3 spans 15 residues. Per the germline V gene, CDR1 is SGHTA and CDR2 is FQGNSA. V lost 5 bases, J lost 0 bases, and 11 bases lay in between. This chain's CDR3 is CASSPQGLSNQPQHF. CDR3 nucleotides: TGTGCCAGCAGCCCCCAGGGGCTTAGCAATCAGCCCCAGCATTTT. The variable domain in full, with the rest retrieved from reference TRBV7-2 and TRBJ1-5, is GAGVSQSPSNKVTEKGKDVELRCDPISGHTALYWYRQSLGQGLEFLIYFQGNSAPDKSGLPSDRFSAERTGGSVSTLTIQRTQQEDSAVYLCASSPQGLSNQPQHFGDGTRLSIL.

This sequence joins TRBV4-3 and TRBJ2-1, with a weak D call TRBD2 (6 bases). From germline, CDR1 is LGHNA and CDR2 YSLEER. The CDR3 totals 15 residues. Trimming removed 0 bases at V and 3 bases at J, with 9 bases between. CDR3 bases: TGCGCCAGCAGCCAAGATCCCGGGGGCTACAATGAGCAGTTCTTC. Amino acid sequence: CASSQDPGGYNEQFF.

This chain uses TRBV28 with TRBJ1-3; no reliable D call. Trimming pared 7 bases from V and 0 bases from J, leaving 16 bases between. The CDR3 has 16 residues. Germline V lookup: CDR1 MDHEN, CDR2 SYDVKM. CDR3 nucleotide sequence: TGTGCCAGCATCAACCTCGGCTTTTACTCTGGAAACACCATATATTTT. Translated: CASINLGFYSGNTIYF.

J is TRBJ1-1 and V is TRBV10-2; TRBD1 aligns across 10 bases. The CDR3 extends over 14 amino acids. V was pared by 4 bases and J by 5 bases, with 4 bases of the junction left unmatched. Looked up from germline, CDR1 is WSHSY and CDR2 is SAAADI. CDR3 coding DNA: TGCGCCAGCAGTGGACAGGGGGCGCGGACTGAAGCTTTCTTT. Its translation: CASSGQGARTEAFF.

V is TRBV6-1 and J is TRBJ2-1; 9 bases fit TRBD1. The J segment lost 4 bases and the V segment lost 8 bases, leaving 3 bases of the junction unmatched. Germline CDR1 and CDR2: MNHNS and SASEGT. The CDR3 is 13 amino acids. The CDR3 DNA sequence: TGTGCCAGCGCGGGACAGGGATACAATGAGCAGTTCTTC. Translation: CASAGQGYNEQFF.

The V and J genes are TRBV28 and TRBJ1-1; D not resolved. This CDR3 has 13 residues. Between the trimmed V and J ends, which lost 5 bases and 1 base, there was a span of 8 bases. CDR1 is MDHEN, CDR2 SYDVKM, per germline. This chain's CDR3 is CASSGGRNTEAFF. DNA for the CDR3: TGTGCCAGCAGTGGTGGAAGGAACACTGAAGCTTTCTTT.

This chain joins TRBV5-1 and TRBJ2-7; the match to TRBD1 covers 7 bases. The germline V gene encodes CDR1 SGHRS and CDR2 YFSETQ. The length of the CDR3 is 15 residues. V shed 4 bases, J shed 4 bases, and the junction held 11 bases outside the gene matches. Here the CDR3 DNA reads TGCGCCAGCAGCGCGGTGACAGGGATTGGGTACGAGCAGTACTTC. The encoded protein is CASSAVTGIGYEQYF.

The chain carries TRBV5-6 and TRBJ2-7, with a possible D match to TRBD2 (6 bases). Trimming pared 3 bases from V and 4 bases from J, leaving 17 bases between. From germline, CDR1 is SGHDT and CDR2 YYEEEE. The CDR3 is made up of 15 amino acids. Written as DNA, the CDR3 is TGTGCCAGCAGCTGGGGGGTGAGGAACTCATACGAGCAGTACGTC. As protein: CASSWGVRNSYEQYV.

The CDR3: CASSVGQGSNTGELFF. CDR3 in DNA: TGTGCCAGCAGCGTGGGACAGGGGTCGAACACCGGGGAGCTGTTTTTT. This sequence joins TRBV2 and TRBJ2-2; 10 bases fit TRBD1. CDR3 length: 16 amino acids. Looked up from germline, CDR1 is SNHLY and CDR2 is FYNNEI. V was pared by 6 bases and J by 0 bases, with 4 bases of the junction left unmatched.

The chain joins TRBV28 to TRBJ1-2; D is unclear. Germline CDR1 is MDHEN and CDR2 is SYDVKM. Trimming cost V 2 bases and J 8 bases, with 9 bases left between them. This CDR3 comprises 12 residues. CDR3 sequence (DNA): TGTGCCAGCAGTTTACCGGCTAGGGGCTACACCTTC. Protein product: CASSLPARGYTF.

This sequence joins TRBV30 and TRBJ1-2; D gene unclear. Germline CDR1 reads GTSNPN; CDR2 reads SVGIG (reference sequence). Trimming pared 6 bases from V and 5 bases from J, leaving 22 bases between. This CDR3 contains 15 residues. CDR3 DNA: TGTGCCTGTTACGTTGCGGAGGCAGGCAAATATGGCTACACCTTC. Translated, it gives CACYVAEAGKYGYTF.